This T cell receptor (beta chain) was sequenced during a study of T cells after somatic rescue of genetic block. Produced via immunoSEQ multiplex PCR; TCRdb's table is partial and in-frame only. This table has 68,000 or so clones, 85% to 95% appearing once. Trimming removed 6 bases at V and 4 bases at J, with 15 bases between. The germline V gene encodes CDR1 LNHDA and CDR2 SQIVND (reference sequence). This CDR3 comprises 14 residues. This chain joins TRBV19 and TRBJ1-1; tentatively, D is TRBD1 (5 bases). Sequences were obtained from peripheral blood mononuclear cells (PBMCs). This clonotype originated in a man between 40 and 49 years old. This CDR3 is CASRLDIGTTEAFF. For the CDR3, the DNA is TGTGCCAGTAGATTGGACATTGGGACCACTGAAGCTTTCTTT.